A selection of T cell receptor beta chains follows, all from one sample in a study of graft-versus-host responses after intestinal transplantation. The antigens these receptors bind are not known. This table comes from immunoSEQ multiplex PCR, and its TCRdb copy is limited to in-frame clones, with some not included. In the table there are around 71,000 clones, approximately 93% of which are singletons. The specimen was unstimulated CD8+ T cells sorted from spleen or lymph node cells, collected before intestinal transplant. The receptors here all came from a human donor who received an intestinal transplant. CDR3s include the opening cysteine and the closing phenylalanine or tryptophan. The order of the fields is V gene, CDR3 protein.

TRBV9	CASKQLANTGELFF
TRBV6-5	CASSSDNEKLFF
TRBV14	CASSQAAESGNTIYF
TRBV9	CASSASTAGELFF
TRBV27	CASSLGRGYEQYF
TRBV15	CATSEVTSGDDQPQHF
TRBV4-1	CASSQQERETDTQYF
TRBV28	CASSPPEDLLREQYF
TRBV16	CASSQLEGLSYEQYF
TRBV27	CASGLAGAYEQYF
TRBV4-1	CASSQGRRLAGVVGRTDTQYF
TRBV4-2	CASSQEVVGGYEQFF
TRBV6-6	CASSYGVEGSYNEQFF
TRBV5-6	CASSLGDSSYEQYF
TRBV27	CASSLYPASEGEQYF
TRBV2	CAAPTGGQRGNTIYF
TRBV11-1	CASSLGRNSYEQYF
TRBV7-9	CASSLGTENYGYTF
TRBV30	CAWSTGTGGQPQHF
TRBV28	CASHPLTGGYQETQYF
TRBV2	CASSEPRQEDDF
TRBV28	CATDRESQPQHF
TRBV4-1	CASSQDPAGGYQETQYF
TRBV19	CASSTRDRAYEQYF
TRBV5-5	CASNADLSNQPQHF
TRBV11-2	CASSFYFGGYGYTF
TRBV2	CASIGANQETQYF
TRBV5-1	CASPWGDGTSGRHGSYEQYF
TRBV9	CASSATSYNEQFF
TRBV7-9	CASSPPTGDLYGYTF
TRBV18	CASSSKQAPLHF
TRBV7-8	CASILIRGTANTEAFF
TRBV7-8	CASSLHTGPGELFF
TRBV6-6	CASSPVDREEAFF
TRBV19	CASSIVANSYEQYF
TRBV27	CASSSPRGTGAYEQYF
TRBV28	CATLGTKYNEQFF
TRBV5-6	CASSPGDSYEQYF
TRBV5-4	CASTPWRGLAGLADTQYF